The 20 T cell receptor beta chains below all came from one sample that was sequenced in a study of cytomegalovirus exposure and HLA in healthy donors. The protocol was immunoSEQ multiplex PCR, while the TCRdb copy is restricted to in-frame clones and leaves out a portion. Counted here are tens of thousands of clones, over 85% occurring once; the ten biggest clones make up about 3.8%. The sequencing sample was made of PBMCs. These receptors originate from a woman under 40 in good health and CMV-seronegative.

Here the CDR3 reads CASSPPGGGSGNTIYF. As DNA, the CDR3 is TGTGCCAGCTCACCACCTGGGGGCGGCTCTGGAAACACCATATATTTT. The V and J genes are TRBV18 and TRBJ1-3; D might be TRBD1 (6 bases). Between the trimmed V and J ends, which lost 0 bases and 0 bases, there was a span of 9 bases. Germline V gene lookup returns CDR1 KGHSH and CDR2 LQKENI. The CDR3 is 16 amino acids. Using reference TRBV18 and TRBJ1-3 for the parts outside the CDR3, the full variable domain is NAGVMQNPRHLVRRRGQEARLRCSPMKGHSHVYWYRQLPEEGLKFMVYLQKENIIDESGMPKERFSAEFPKEGPSILRIQQVVRGDSAAYFCASSPPGGGSGNTIYFGEGSWLTVV.

The chain employs TRBV7-2 and TRBJ1-2, with TRBD1 matching over 7 bases. The J segment lost 4 bases and the V segment lost 1 base, leaving 3 bases of the junction unmatched. Germline CDR1 SGHTA, CDR2 FQGNSA. This CDR3 spans 14 amino acids. The CDR3, as DNA: TGTGCCAGCAGCTTAGACAGGGGCTCCTATGGCTACACCTTC. It specifies CASSLDRGSYGYTF.

V and J are TRBV2 and TRBJ1-1, with a possible D match to TRBD1 (6 bases). V lost 6 bases and J 8 bases, leaving 19 bases between the germline ends. Germline V gene data show CDR1 as SNHLY and CDR2 as FYNNEI. CDR3 length: 14 residues. The CDR3 DNA reads as TGTGCCAGCAGGGGACTAGGACAGTTGAGCGAAGCTTTCTTT. Protein sequence: CASRGLGQLSEAFF.

This clone has just one count. The chain combines TRBV4-1 with TRBJ2-5; TRBD1 agrees at 9 bases. The DNA end favors TRBJ2-7, so the J call may be wrong. Germline lookup yields CDR1 MGHRA and CDR2 YSYEKL. The CDR3 totals 16 residues. The CDR3 here is CASSQGSNRGHYEQYF. CDR3 coding DNA: TGCGCCAGCAGCCAAGGATCCAACAGGGGGCACTACGAGCAGTACTTC.

The chain employs TRBV5-1 and TRBJ2-4; D is uncertain. The CDR3 runs 16 residues. In germline, CDR1 is SGHRS, CDR2 YFSETQ. Trimming stripped 2 bases from V and 2 bases from J, with 14 bases between. The CDR3 is CASSLYDISTKNIQYF. The DNA for the CDR3 is TGCGCCAGCAGCTTATATGACATCTCGACCAAAAACATTCAGTACTTC. Drawing the rest from reference TRBV5-1 and TRBJ2-4, the complete variable domain is KAGVTQTPRYLIKTRGQQVTLSCSPISGHRSVSWYQQTPGQGLQFLFEYFSETQRNKGNFPGRFSGRQFSNSRSEMNVSTLELGDSALYLCASSLYDISTKNIQYFGAGTRLSVL.

The chain is built from TRBV5-1 and TRBJ2-2, with 10 bases matching TRBD1. The ends lost 3 bases at V and 7 bases at J; junction bases unmatched: 6. The CDR3 has 15 residues. CDR1 is SGHRS, CDR2 YFSETQ, per germline. The CDR3 is CASSYRDRGRGELFF. For the CDR3, the DNA is TGCGCCAGCAGCTACCGGGACAGGGGTCGCGGGGAGCTGTTTTTT.

This chain links TRBV7-2 with TRBJ2-1; TRBD2 agrees at 15 bases. Germline values: CDR1 SGHTA, CDR2 FQGNSA. Unmatched junction bases numbered 6, after V lost 2 bases and J lost 7 bases. This CDR3 has 17 amino acids. The CDR3 DNA sequence: TGTGCCAGCAGCTTAAGGACTAGCGGGAGGGCCCGAAATGAGCAGTTCTTC. As protein: CASSLRTSGRARNEQFF.

DNA of the CDR3: TGTGCCAGCAGTGAGGAGGGGACGGCACAAGAGACCCAGTACTTC. As protein: CASSEEGTAQETQYF. This chain connects TRBV2 to TRBJ2-5; TRBD2 might be the D (6 bases). Germline assignment: CDR1 SNHLY and CDR2 FYNNEI. CDR3 size: 15 residues. With 3 bases removed from V and 2 bases from J, the gap between germline ends came to 13 bases.

The gene calls are TRBV5-4 and TRBJ1-1; 9 positions agree with TRBD1. Germline lookup yields CDR1 SGHNT and CDR2 YYREEE (reference sequence). The junction had 12 bases not matched to a gene; V was cut back by 5 bases and J by 10 bases. This CDR3 region has 14 residues. This chain's CDR3 is CASSLEGTGRGAFF. CDR3 sequence (DNA): TGTGCCAGCAGTTTAGAAGGGACAGGGCGTGGAGCTTTCTTT.

This clone has a single count. This chain links TRBV6-1 with TRBJ2-7; tentatively, D is TRBD1 (7 bases). There are 18 residues in the CDR3. From germline, CDR1 is MNHNS and CDR2 SASEGT. Trimming removed 0 bases from V and 2 bases from J, with 20 bases in between. CDR3 in DNA: TGTGCCAGCAGTGAAGCCCCCTCTAGACAGGGACTTACCTACGAGCAGTACTTC. Amino acid sequence: CASSEAPSRQGLTYEQYF.

The V and J genes are TRBV7-9 and TRBJ2-1; 7 nucleotides match TRBD1. The CDR3 loop spans 16 amino acids. J was trimmed by 2 bases and V by 5 bases; bases with no gene match: 9. Per the germline V gene, CDR1 is SEHNR and CDR2 is FQNEAQ (reference sequence). Written as DNA, the CDR3 is TGTGCCAGCAGCCTAACGACAGGGTTGACCTACAATGAGCAGTTCTTC. It encodes CASSLTTGLTYNEQFF.

The CDR3 loop is CASSLRQGATTEAFF. The CDR3 DNA follows: TGTGCCAGCAGCTTAAGGCAGGGGGCGACCACTGAAGCTTTCTTT. The V call is TRBV7-3, the J call TRBJ1-1, with 8 positions matching TRBD1. V lost 1 base and J lost 4; bases outside the gene matches: 5. The CDR3 has 15 amino acids. From germline, CDR1 is SGHTA and CDR2 FQGTGA.

The chain uses TRBV5-1 and TRBJ2-5; 14 bases line up with TRBD2. The CDR3 totals 16 residues. Germline assignment: CDR1 SGHRS and CDR2 YFSETQ. Trimming took 4 bases from V and 2 from J; bases not matched to a gene: 4. The CDR3 nucleotides are TGCGCCAGCAGCCTCGGACTAGCGGGAGGTCAAGAGACCCAGTACTTC. Its protein product is CASSLGLAGGQETQYF.

The J gene is TRBJ1-5, the V gene TRBV28; D is possibly TRBD1 (5 bases). The V end was cut by 1 base, the J end by 7 bases, with 8 bases between. Looked up from germline, CDR1 is MDHEN and CDR2 is SYDVKM. The CDR3 has 13 amino acids. The CDR3 DNA sequence: TGTGCCAGCAGTTTATCAGGGTACCAGCCCCAGCATTTT. It specifies CASSLSGYQPQHF. Together with reference TRBV28 and TRBJ1-5, the CDR3 gives the full variable domain: DVKVTQSSRYLVKRTGEKVFLECVQDMDHENMFWYRQDPGLGLRLIYFSYDVKMKEKGDIPEGYSVSREKKERFSLILESASTNQTSMYLCASSLSGYQPQHFGDGTRLSIL.

The CDR3 loop reads CASSLRGYEQYF. In DNA form, the CDR3 reads TGTGCCAGCAGCTTACGAGGGTACGAGCAGTACTTC. The V call is TRBV7-2, the J call TRBJ2-7; a weak D match, TRBD2 (5 bases). This CDR3 comprises 12 residues. The V end lost 2 bases, the J end lost 4 bases, and 6 bases lay between the germline ends. Looked up from germline, CDR1 is SGHTA and CDR2 is FQGNSA.

V usage is TRBV28 and J usage is TRBJ1-2, with 7 positions matching TRBD1. The CDR3 length is 14 residues. CDR1 and CDR2 (germline): MDHEN, SYDVKM. J gave up 3 bases and V 5 bases, and 6 bases lay outside the gene matches. The CDR3 reads CASSLTGDHYGYTF. The DNA for the CDR3 is TGTGCCAGCAGTCTAACAGGGGACCACTATGGCTACACCTTC.

The chain combines TRBV15 with TRBJ2-5; D is possibly TRBD1 (5 bases). The CDR3 totals 16 residues. The V end was cut by 3 bases, the J end by 2 bases, with 16 bases between. Germline V lookup: CDR1 LNHNV, CDR2 YYDKDF (reference sequence). DNA for the CDR3: TGTGCCACCAGCAGGGGGCCTCAGGGAAAACAAGAGACCCAGTACTTC. Protein product: CATSRGPQGKQETQYF.

The genes are TRBV23-1 and TRBJ2-7; 8 bases line up with TRBD1. TRBV23-1 is recorded as an ORF, its role being uncertain. There are 17 residues in the CDR3. V shed 3 bases, J shed 4 bases, and the junction held 14 bases outside the gene matches. CDR3 residues: CASSHRPCRGHDYEQYF. The CDR3, as DNA: TGCGCCAGCAGTCATCGGCCTTGCAGGGGGCACGATTACGAGCAGTACTTC.

The CDR3: CASSWSLAGGTDTQYF. DNA for the CDR3: TGTGCCAGCAGTTGGAGCCTAGCGGGGGGGACAGATACGCAGTATTTT. The rearrangement links TRBV6-5 to TRBJ2-3; 12 nucleotides match TRBD2. CDR1 is MNHEY and CDR2 is SVGAGI in the germline V gene. There are 16 residues in the CDR3. Unmatched junction bases numbered 5, after V lost 4 bases and J lost 3 bases.

This clone is a singleton in its sample. V usage is TRBV20-1 and J usage is TRBJ1-2; D remains unclear. V dropped 1 base and J dropped 4 bases, with 4 bases sitting between them. The CDR3 has 11 residues. The germline CDR1 and CDR2 sequences are DFQATT and SNEGSKA (reference sequence). CDR3 amino acids: CSARAGYGYTF. The CDR3 nucleotides are TGCAGTGCTAGAGCCGGCTATGGCTACACCTTC.